This TCR beta chain was captured in a study of PD-L1 blockade in urothelial cancer. At the level of the study: Blood was evaluated 3 weeks (second dose) and 6 weeks after therapy began.

TCRdb's copy holds only in-frame clones and misses some; the assay was immunoSEQ multiplex PCR. The repertoire holds 40,000 to 55,000 clones, with 86% as singletons. This CDR3 is 19 amino acids long. The V gene's germline CDR1 is MGHRA and CDR2 YSYEKL. V lost 4 bases and J lost 0; bases outside the gene matches: 11. Time point noted: peripheral blood 6 weeks after treatment start. This TCR derives from a man in his sixties with urothelial cancer. The specimen was PBMCs, collected around atezolizumab (anti-PD-L1) treatment. V and J are TRBV4-1 and TRBJ1-6; 8 bases map to TRBD1. In DNA form, the CDR3 reads TGCGCCAGCAGCCGACGCTCGGACAGGGAAACCTCCTATAATTCACCCCTCCACTTT. Translation: CASSRRSDRETSYNSPLHF.